This TCR beta chain was documented in a study of shared clonotypes between healthy human individuals. Looking at the study overall: Donor composition was a couple of women and three men, aged 18 to 49. Three CD4 naive, three CD4 memory, two CD8 naive and one CD8 memory plate were used per donor. Study observations and caveats: With several donors compared, around 4.7% of naive CD4 clonotypes were shared. In this cohort, only blood was sampled, and tissue repertoires likely differ.

There are a few counts of this clone. The antigen is unknown. Sequenced by immunoSEQ multiplex PCR; TCRdb stores in-frame clones only, minus some. The top ten hold over 0.1% of the sample, which has a few million clones, approximately 96% seen once. The receptor was isolated from a man aged 18 to 29 in good health. What was sequenced was naive CD4+ T cells sorted from blood. Indicated subset: CD45RA+ positively selected.

The CDR3 nucleotides are TGCGCCAGCAGCGGAGGGGGAACTGGAAACACCATATATTTT. This encodes CASSGGGTGNTIYF. This chain uses TRBV5-1 with TRBJ1-3, with D tentatively TRBD1 (6 bases). Germline V gene sequence: CDR1 SGHRS, CDR2 YFSETQ. The length of the CDR3 is 14 residues. V gave up 4 bases and J gave up 2 bases, with 10 bases separating them. Drawing the rest from reference TRBV5-1 and TRBJ1-3, the complete variable domain is KAGVTQTPRYLIKTRGQQVTLSCSPISGHRSVSWYQQTPGQGLQFLFEYFSETQRNKGNFPGRFSGRQFSNSRSEMNVSTLELGDSALYLCASSGGGTGNTIYFGEGSWLTVV.